Described below is a single T cell receptor beta chain sequence and its context. The antigen is unknown. The data were taken from a study of cytomegalovirus exposure and HLA in healthy donors. General study findings and limits: A later analysis showed HLA-associated TCR beta chains outstripping equally common others in clonal expansion.

Researchers ran the PCR with 60 Vbeta and 13 Jbeta primers. Clones were sequenced by immunoSEQ multiplex PCR, and TCRdb holds only the in-frame ones, with some missing. The table has approximately 190,000 clones, 81% seen once; the top ten hold roughly 3.6%. With 4 bases clipped from V and 2 bases from J, the junction kept 9 bases outside the gene matches. Germline V gene lookup returns CDR1 SGDLS and CDR2 YYNGEE. This CDR3 has 16 residues. The rearrangement links TRBV9 to TRBJ2-3; 8 bases are a match to TRBD2. The clonotype originates from a man aged 40-55 years in good health and CMV-seropositive. Specimen: PBMCs. Here the CDR3 DNA reads TGTGCCAGCAGCCTCGGGTCTAGCGGGTACACAGATACGCAGTATTTT. Protein sequence: CASSLGSSGYTDTQYF.